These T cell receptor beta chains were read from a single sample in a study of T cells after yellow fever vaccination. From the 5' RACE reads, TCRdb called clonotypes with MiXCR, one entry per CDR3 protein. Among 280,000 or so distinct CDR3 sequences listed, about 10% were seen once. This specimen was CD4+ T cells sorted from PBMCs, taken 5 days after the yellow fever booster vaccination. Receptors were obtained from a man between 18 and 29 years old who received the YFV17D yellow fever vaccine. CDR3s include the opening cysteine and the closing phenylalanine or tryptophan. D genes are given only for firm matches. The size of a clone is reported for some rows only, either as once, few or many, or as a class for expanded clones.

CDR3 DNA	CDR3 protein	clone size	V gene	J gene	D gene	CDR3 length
TGCGCCAGCAGTCAAGGGGTTGGGGCCAAAAACATTCAGTACTTC	CASSQGVGAKNIQYF	few	TRBV23-1	TRBJ2-4	NA	15
TGTGCCAGCAGCCTTTCGGTTGGGGAGACCCAGTACTTC	CASSLSVGETQYF	few	TRBV11-2	TRBJ2-5	NA	13
TGCGCCAGCAGCCAAGATTCAGGGGCGCGGGCAGATACGCAGTATTTT	CASSQDSGARADTQYF	many	TRBV4-1	TRBJ2-3	NA	16
TGCGCCAGCAGCTTTCACGGGGAGGGAGAGACCCAGTACTTC	CASSFHGEGETQYF	many	TRBV5-1	TRBJ2-5	TRBD2	14
TGCGCCAGCAGCCAAGAAGCTAGCGGGGGTTTTGATACGCAGTATTTT	CASSQEASGGFDTQYF	NA	TRBV4-1	TRBJ2-3	TRBD2	16
TGCGCCAGCAGCTTGGAGGAGCATTACAATGAGCAGTTCTTC	CASSLEEHYNEQFF	many	TRBV5-1	TRBJ2-1	NA	14
TGTGCCAGCGCCTCGTCAGGACTAGTACGGGAGACCCAGTACTTC	CASASSGLVRETQYF	NA	TRBV6-2/TRBV6-3	TRBJ2-5	TRBD2	15
TGCAGTGCTAGAGCTCTGGGGGCCAACGTCCTGACTTTC	CSARALGANVLTF	few	TRBV20-1	TRBJ2-6	NA	13
TGTGCCAGCAGCTTGAACGCGTACGAGCAGTTCTTC	CASSLNAYEQFF	NA	TRBV5-6	TRBJ2-1	NA	12
TGTGCCAGCAGCTACACTGAAGCTTTCTTT	CASSYTEAFF	few	TRBV7-2	TRBJ1-1	NA	10
TGTGCCAGCAGCGAACAGGCTGGACAGCCCCAGCATTTT	CASSEQAGQPQHF	NA	TRBV6-5	TRBJ1-5	NA	13
TGTGCCAGCTCACCCGCCCTTAGAGCAGATACGCAGTATTTT	CASSPALRADTQYF	few	TRBV18	TRBJ2-3	NA	14
TGTGCCACCAGCAGAGATCTAGCGGAAGAGACCCAGTACTTC	CATSRDLAEETQYF	NA	TRBV15	TRBJ2-5	TRBD2	14
TGTGCCAGCAGTTACCAGCCAGCGGGGGGGCGGAGCACAGATACGCAGTATTTT	CASSYQPAGGRSTDTQYF	few	TRBV6-2/TRBV6-3	TRBJ2-3	TRBD2	18
TGTGCCAGCAGCTTCGCCGGGGTTCCCGGGGAGCTGTTTTTT	CASSFAGVPGELFF	NA	TRBV11-3	TRBJ2-2	NA	14
TGTGCCAGCTCACCCCAAGACAGTAATAATTCACCCCTCCACTTT	CASSPQDSNNSPLHF	NA	TRBV18	TRBJ1-6	NA	15
TGTGCCAGCAGCCCGCAGGGTCGGAGATACGAGCAGTACTTC	CASSPQGRRYEQYF	NA	TRBV7-3	TRBJ2-7	NA	14
TGTGCCAGCAGTACAGGGCCGCTTGAAGCTTTCTTT	CASSTGPLEAFF	NA	TRBV6-6	TRBJ1-1	NA	12
TGTGCCAGCAGTGAAAGGGGTCCGGGACAGTCGGTTCGGGTAGAGCAGTTCTTC	CASSERGPGQSVRVEQFF	few	TRBV6-1	TRBJ2-1	TRBD1	18
TGTGCCAGCAGCTTTAAGGGTCATACCACAGATACGCAGTATTTT	CASSFKGHTTDTQYF	NA	TRBV7-3	TRBJ2-3	NA	15
TGTGCCATCAGGAAGGGACTGGGCGGGCAGAGCACCGAGCAGTACTTC	CAIRKGLGGQSTEQYF	few	TRBV10-3	TRBJ2-7	NA	16
TGTGCCAGCAGCGCCGACGGGACGGACGCCTACAATGAGCAGTTCTTC	CASSADGTDAYNEQFF	few	TRBV9	TRBJ2-1	NA	16
TGTGCCACCAGTGACCCTAACGCAGGGCGCACAGATACGCAGTATTTT	CATSDPNAGRTDTQYF	few	TRBV24-1	TRBJ2-3	NA	16
TGTGCCAGCAGTTTTCGGGGACACCAGTATGGCTACACCTTC	CASSFRGHQYGYTF	NA	TRBV28	TRBJ1-2	NA	14
TGTGCCAGCAGACGGGGGTGGGCGGTCACAGATACGCAGTATTTT	CASRRGWAVTDTQYF	few	TRBV7-2	TRBJ2-3	NA	15
TGTGCCAGCAGCTTAAAGTCCGGGGGAACAGATACGCAGTATTTT	CASSLKSGGTDTQYF	few	TRBV7-9	TRBJ2-3	NA	15
TGTGCCAGCAGCTTAAACAAGGTTGACGGCTACACCTTC	CASSLNKVDGYTF	NA	TRBV7-2	TRBJ1-2	NA	13
TGTGCCAGCAGCCAAGAAGGGCAGGATAAAGGCTACACCTTC	CASSQEGQDKGYTF	few	TRBV3-1	TRBJ1-2	NA	14
TGTGCCAGCAGGAAAGGGACAGGGGGCCGTGGCTACACCTTC	CASRKGTGGRGYTF	few	TRBV6-5	TRBJ1-2	TRBD1	14
TGCGCCAGCAGCTACCAGGGGGTTACCGTTGATACGCAGTATTTT	CASSYQGVTVDTQYF	few	TRBV4-3	TRBJ2-3	TRBD1	15
TGTGCCAGCAGCCGCTCTGGAAACACCATATATTTT	CASSRSGNTIYF	many	TRBV3-1	TRBJ1-3	NA	12
TGTGCCAGCAGCTTAGAGGCCCAAAGGACAGGGTCGGAGACCCAGTACTTC	CASSLEAQRTGSETQYF	many	TRBV11-1	TRBJ2-5	TRBD1	17
TGCGCCAGCAGCGAACCTAGTAATGAGCAGTTCTTC	CASSEPSNEQFF	NA	TRBV5-1	TRBJ2-1	NA	12
TGCGCCAGCAGCCAAGATGGCGGAGAGCAGTTCTTC	CASSQDGGEQFF	many	TRBV4-3	TRBJ2-1	NA	12
TGTGCCAGCAGCCAAGCAGGAGAATACAATCAGCCCCAGCATTTT	CASSQAGEYNQPQHF	NA	TRBV4-2	TRBJ1-5	NA	15
TGCAGTGCTAGATCGACAGGGGGCTACACTGAAGCTTTCTTT	CSARSTGGYTEAFF	many	TRBV20-1	TRBJ1-1	TRBD1	14
TGTGCCAGCAGCAAACTAGCGGGGGGCCGCTACAATGAGCAGTTCTTC	CASSKLAGGRYNEQFF	NA	TRBV6-4	TRBJ2-1	TRBD2	16
TGTGCCAGCTCACCACTGAGGACACCCGGAAAACTGTTTTTT	CASSPLRTPGKLFF	few	TRBV18	TRBJ1-4	NA	14
TGTGCCAGCAGCCGGGGGGCTAATGAAAAACTGTTTTTT	CASSRGANEKLFF	few	TRBV7-3	TRBJ1-4	NA	13
TGCAGTGTAGGGTCGGCTAATGAAAAACTGTTTTTT	CSVGSANEKLFF	NA	TRBV20-1	TRBJ1-4	NA	12
TGCAGTGCTAGGACAGGGGATCAGCCCCAGCATTTT	CSARTGDQPQHF	many	TRBV20-1	TRBJ1-5	TRBD1	12
TGTGCCAGCAGTTACGGGACCCCCCTCGGCGAGCAGTACTTC	CASSYGTPLGEQYF	few	TRBV6-5	TRBJ2-7	NA	14
TGCGCCAGCAGCTTAGAACACACGCAGTATTTT	CASSLEHTQYF	NA	TRBV5-1	TRBJ2-3	NA	11
TGTGCTAGTGGTTTGCGAGTGAGGCAGGCACTTCGGGCTTTCTTT	CASGLRVRQALRAFF	few	TRBV12-5	TRBJ1-1	NA	15
TGCGCCAGCAGCTTCCGGGGTATGGACACTGAAGCTTTCTTT	CASSFRGMDTEAFF	many	TRBV5-1	TRBJ1-1	NA	14
TGCAGCGTTGAATCTGTTTCTCACACCGGGGAGCTGTTTTTT	CSVESVSHTGELFF	many	TRBV29-1	TRBJ2-2	NA	14
TGCAGTCCCGTCAACGTGAATGACTATGGCTACACCTTC	CSPVNVNDYGYTF	NA	TRBV20-1	TRBJ1-2	NA	13
TGTGCCAGCAGTTACCGGACAGGAGGAGAGACCCAGTACTTC	CASSYRTGGETQYF	few	TRBV6-5	TRBJ2-5	TRBD1	14
TGTGCCAGCAGCCCCCGGGGCAGGGGGTACAATTCACCCCTCCACTTT	CASSPRGRGYNSPLHF	NA	TRBV12-3/TRBV12-4	TRBJ1-6	TRBD1	16
TGTGCCAGCGGGGTAGCGGGGGCAGAGGCCTACGAGCAGTACTTC	CASGVAGAEAYEQYF	many	TRBV7-9	TRBJ2-7	TRBD2	15
TGTGCCAGCAGTCTATTCTACGAGCAGTACTTC	CASSLFYEQYF	NA	TRBV12-3/TRBV12-4	TRBJ2-7	NA	11
TGCAGTGCTAGACATTCTAACTATGGCTACACCTTC	CSARHSNYGYTF	many	TRBV20-1	TRBJ1-2	NA	12
TGCAGTGCTTACCAGAGGATTGGCTACACCTTC	CSAYQRIGYTF	NA	TRBV20-1	TRBJ1-2	NA	11